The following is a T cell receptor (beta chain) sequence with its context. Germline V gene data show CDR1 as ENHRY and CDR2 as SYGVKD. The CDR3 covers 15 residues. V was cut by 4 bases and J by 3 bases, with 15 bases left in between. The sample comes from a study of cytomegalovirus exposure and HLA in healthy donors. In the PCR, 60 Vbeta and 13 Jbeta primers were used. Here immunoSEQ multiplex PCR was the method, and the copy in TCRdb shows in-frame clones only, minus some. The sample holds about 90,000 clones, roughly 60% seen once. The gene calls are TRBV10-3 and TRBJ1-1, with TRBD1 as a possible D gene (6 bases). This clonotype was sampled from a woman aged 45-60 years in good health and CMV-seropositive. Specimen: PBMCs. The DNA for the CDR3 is TGTGCCATCAGTGGGCCGCTACAGGGAGACACTGAAGCTTTCTTT. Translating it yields CAISGPLQGDTEAFF.